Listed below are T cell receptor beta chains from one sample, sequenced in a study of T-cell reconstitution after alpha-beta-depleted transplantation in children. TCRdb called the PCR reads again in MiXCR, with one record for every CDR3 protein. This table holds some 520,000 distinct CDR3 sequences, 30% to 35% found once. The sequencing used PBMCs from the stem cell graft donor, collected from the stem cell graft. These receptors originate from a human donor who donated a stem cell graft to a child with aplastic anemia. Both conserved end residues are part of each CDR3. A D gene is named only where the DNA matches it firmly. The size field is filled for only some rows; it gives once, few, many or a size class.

TGTGCCAGCAACCGGGACGGAACCGGGGAGCTGTTTTTT	CASNRDGTGELFF	NA	TRBV7-3	13	TRBJ2-2	NA
TGCAGTGCTCCGAGGACAGGGGCCGAGCAGTACTTC	CSAPRTGAEQYF	TRBD1	TRBV20-1	12	TRBJ2-7	few
TGCGCCAGCAGCCTCTCTCGCCCCGGGACAGGGGGCACTGAAGCTTTCTTT	CASSLSRPGTGGTEAFF	TRBD1	TRBV5-1	17	TRBJ1-1	NA
TGTGCCATCAGTTTGACTAGCGGGAAGTACAATGAGCAGTTCTTC	CAISLTSGKYNEQFF	TRBD2	TRBV10-3	15	TRBJ2-1	few
TGTGCCTGGGCGGGACTAGCGGGAATTAATGAGCAGTTCTTC	CAWAGLAGINEQFF	TRBD2	TRBV30	14	TRBJ2-1	NA
TGCGCCAGCAGCTTGGCCGGGACAGGGGACAACGTCCTGACTTTC	CASSLAGTGDNVLTF	TRBD1	TRBV5-1	15	TRBJ2-6	NA
TGTGCCAGCAGGGCAGGGGGCGCGGGTCTTGAAGCTTTCTTT	CASRAGGAGLEAFF	TRBD1	TRBV12-3/TRBV12-4	14	TRBJ1-1	NA
TGTGCCAGCAGACCCAGCGGGACAGGGACCAATGAGCAGTTCTTC	CASRPSGTGTNEQFF	TRBD1	TRBV12-3/TRBV12-4	15	TRBJ2-1	few
TGTGCCAGCAGTGTGAACGGGCTACTGGGGAACACCGGGGAGCTGTTTTTT	CASSVNGLLGNTGELFF	NA	TRBV25-1	17	TRBJ2-2	many
TGCGCCAGCAGCCCAACCCCTAGACAGGGTCGGGAGACCCAGTACTTC	CASSPTPRQGRETQYF	TRBD1	TRBV5-1	16	TRBJ2-5	few
TGTGCCAGCAGGTATACTAGCGGGAGTGAGCGTGAGCAGTTCTTC	CASRYTSGSEREQFF	TRBD2	TRBV6-5	15	TRBJ2-1	few
TGTGCCATCTCCAAGGAGGCGGGACCCTACAATGAGCAGTTCTTC	CAISKEAGPYNEQFF	NA	TRBV10-3	15	TRBJ2-1	NA
TGTGCCAGCAGTCCTCCTCCCGGGGGGCGCGGCGCAGATACGCAGTATTTT	CASSPPPGGRGADTQYF	NA	TRBV27	17	TRBJ2-3	few
TGCAGTGCTAGAGATCCACGATCCAGGGCCTCCTACGAGCAGTACTTC	CSARDPRSRASYEQYF	NA	TRBV20-1	16	TRBJ2-7	NA
TGTGCCTGGAGTCGTGGGGGGCTTGATGAAAAACTGTTTTTT	CAWSRGGLDEKLFF	NA	TRBV30	14	TRBJ1-4	NA
TGTGCCAGCAGCCCCCGGACGCAAGAGACCCAGTACTTC	CASSPRTQETQYF	NA	TRBV7-7	13	TRBJ2-5	few
TGTGCCTGGAGTGTTCTTTGGGCAGAGACCCAGTACTTC	CAWSVLWAETQYF	NA	TRBV30	13	TRBJ2-5	NA
TGCGCCAGTCTAGATGGACTGTGGGTAGATACGCAGTATTTT	CASLDGLWVDTQYF	NA	TRBV10-1	14	TRBJ2-3	NA
TGCGCCAGCAGCTACCAGGGGGCGTTTTACAATGAGCAGTTCTTC	CASSYQGAFYNEQFF	TRBD1	TRBV5-1	15	TRBJ2-1	NA
TGTGCCAGCAGTAAGAGAGCGGGAGGTCCTAGCACAGATACGCAGTATTTT	CASSKRAGGPSTDTQYF	TRBD2	TRBV6-2/TRBV6-3	17	TRBJ2-3	few
TGCGCCAGCAGCGTGGACCTGAGCTCCTATAATTCACCCCTCCACTTT	CASSVDLSSYNSPLHF	NA	TRBV5-1	16	TRBJ1-6	NA
TGCAGCGCAGGACTAGCGGGAGTTGGGGTAAACATTCAGTACTTC	CSAGLAGVGVNIQYF	TRBD2	TRBV29-1	15	TRBJ2-4	few
TGCAGTGCTAGATTGATGTCGTCTGAAGCTTTCTTT	CSARLMSSEAFF	NA	TRBV20-1	12	TRBJ1-1	NA
TGCGCCAGCAGATTAGAGTCCAGGGGCACTGAAGCTTTCTTT	CASRLESRGTEAFF	NA	TRBV5-1	14	TRBJ1-1	NA
TGCAGTGCTAGAGATCATGGCGGGACTCAGCCCCAGCATTTT	CSARDHGGTQPQHF	NA	TRBV20-1	14	TRBJ1-5	NA
TGCGCCAGCAGCATACCGGGACTAGCGGGAGATAGCTCCTACAATGAGCAGTTCTTC	CASSIPGLAGDSSYNEQFF	TRBD2	TRBV5-1	19	TRBJ2-1	few
TGTGCCATCGTACATGCGAACTCTATGGCTGAGACCTTC	CAIVHANSMAETF	NA	TRBV6-1	13	TRBJ1-2	NA
TGTGCCAGTATTGATCTTGCAACTAATGAAAAACTGTTTTTT	CASIDLATNEKLFF	NA	TRBV19	14	TRBJ1-4	NA
TGTGCCAGCAGTTTAGGACCTGGACAGGGGATCACTGAAGCTTTCTTT	CASSLGPGQGITEAFF	TRBD1	TRBV12-3/TRBV12-4	16	TRBJ1-1	NA
TGCGCCAGCAGCTTGGCCGCGGGGGACTATGGCTACACCTTC	CASSLAAGDYGYTF	NA	TRBV5-1	14	TRBJ1-2	NA
TGTGCCAGCAGCTTGGAGTACACTCACACCGGGGAGCTGTTTTTT	CASSLEYTHTGELFF	NA	TRBV5-4	15	TRBJ2-2	NA
TGTGCCAGCAGTCATAGCGGGCCGATGATGGTTACGCAGTATTTT	CASSHSGPMMVTQYF	TRBD2	TRBV7-2	15	TRBJ2-3	few
TGTGCCAGCAGCCCTCTTCGGGTAGGGGGCTACACCTTC	CASSPLRVGGYTF	NA	TRBV9	13	TRBJ1-2	few
TGTGCCAGCAGTTTATTCTTAGCGTCGGGACGGCTTCCTTGGGGGGGGTTGGAGTTCTATGGCTACACCTTC	CASSLFLASGRLPWGGLEFYGYTF	NA	TRBV27	24	TRBJ1-2	NA
TGTGCCAGCAGTGAAGAAACAGGCAATCAGCCCCAGCATTTT	CASSEETGNQPQHF	NA	TRBV2	14	TRBJ1-5	NA
TGTGCCAGCAGCTTCAACGGGCCGAACACTGAAGCTTTCTTT	CASSFNGPNTEAFF	NA	TRBV7-9	14	TRBJ1-1	NA
TGTGCCAGCAGTACGCGGGCGCAGGGGGTTGACGGCTACACCTTC	CASSTRAQGVDGYTF	TRBD1	TRBV27	15	TRBJ1-2	NA
TGTGCCAGCAGTTCAAAAGGGGATGGAGGGACCGGGGAGCTGTTTTTT	CASSSKGDGGTGELFF	NA	TRBV27	16	TRBJ2-2	NA
TGCAGTGCTAGAGTTACGGGGGATAACTATGGCTACACCTTC	CSARVTGDNYGYTF	NA	TRBV20-1	14	TRBJ1-2	NA
TGTGCCACCAGCTACAGGGGAAACACTGAAGCTTTCTTT	CATSYRGNTEAFF	TRBD1	TRBV15	13	TRBJ1-1	few